This T cell receptor (beta chain) was captured by sequencing in a study of liver allograft versus peripheral blood T cells. Study context: Comparing T cell receptor repertoires in transplanted livers with those in recipients' peripheral blood was part of the design.

Of note for this clonotype: Its antigen is still unknown.

Study-level findings and limits: Repertoires of T cell receptors that resided inside liver allografts reportedly differed from those in peripheral blood.

V dropped 3 bases and J dropped 6; count of bases not matched to a gene: 3. The CDR3 length is 14 residues. CDR1 and CDR2 (germline): SEHNR, FQNEAQ (reference sequence). TCRdb analysed the reads with MiXCR anew, one entry per CDR3 protein. The data hold 10,000 or so distinct CDR3 sequences, with approximately 17% observed a single time. This TCR was recovered from a human patient who had a liver transplant. Some T cells may have come from the graft donor. The chain joins TRBV7-9 to TRBJ1-4; 8 bases match TRBD1. CDR3: CASSFRTGYEKLFF. The CDR3 coding sequence is TGTGCCAGCAGCTTTAGGACAGGGTATGAAAAACTGTTTTTT.